The 13 T cell receptor beta chains reported below all come from one sample, sequenced in a study of blood T cell repertoires in COVID-19. Profiling relied on immunoSEQ multiplex PCR, and the TCRdb table lists in-frame clones only, not all of them. The sample lists about 200,000 clones; about nine tenths were seen once. The material sequenced was peripheral blood. These TCRs come from a man between 18 and 35 years old with active or convalescent COVID-19.

This chain joins TRBV4-3 and TRBJ1-2; D is undetermined. Trimming removed 3 bases from V and 2 bases from J, with 16 bases in between. There are 16 residues in the CDR3. Germline values: CDR1 LGHNA, CDR2 YSLEER. Written as DNA, the CDR3 is TGCGCCAGCAGCCACGTTGATGAGGTTAACAACTATGGCTACACCTTC. This codes for CASSHVDEVNNYGYTF.

The chain is built from TRBV10-3 and TRBJ1-3; the D is unclear. V was pared by 8 bases and J by 4 bases, with 6 bases between. This CDR3 region has 11 residues. Germline V lookup: CDR1 ENHRY, CDR2 SYGVKD. CDR3: CAISLGNTIYF. The DNA of the CDR3 is TGTGCCATCTCTCTAGGAAACACCATATATTTT.

The chain recombines TRBV2 with TRBJ2-5, with 10 bases lining up with TRBD2. Germline V gene data show CDR1 as SNHLY and CDR2 as FYNNEI. This CDR3 region has 13 residues. J lost 2 bases, V lost 6 bases, and 0 bases had no gene match. The CDR3 here is CASRLAGQETQYF. In DNA form, the CDR3 reads TGTGCCAGCAGACTAGCGGGGCAAGAGACCCAGTACTTC.

This rearrangement joins TRBV7-2 to TRBJ2-7; the D gene is possibly TRBD2 (5 bases). Germline V gene sequence: CDR1 SGHTA, CDR2 FQGNSA. There are 13 residues in the CDR3. The V end was cut by 0 bases, the J end by 2 bases, with 5 bases between. The CDR3 sequence is CASSLAGAYEQYF. CDR3 nucleotides: TGTGCCAGCAGCTTAGCGGGAGCCTACGAGCAGTACTTC.

The CDR3: CATLQGARNTGELFF. CDR3 bases: TGTGCCACTCTCCAGGGGGCGCGGAACACCGGGGAGCTGTTTTTT. V gene TRBV19 combines with J gene TRBJ2-2, with TRBD1 matching over 8 bases. The CDR3 has 15 residues. Germline V gene sequence: CDR1 LNHDA, CDR2 SQIVND (reference sequence). V lost 10 bases, J lost 1 base, and 8 bases stayed unmatched.

The CDR3 reads CASSRRPQGARNEQFF. The CDR3, as DNA: TGTGCCAGCAGCCGACGCCCACAGGGGGCGCGCAATGAGCAGTTCTTC. The chain is built from TRBV7-8 and TRBJ2-1; the match to TRBD1 covers 9 bases. The ends lost 5 bases at V and 6 bases at J; junction bases unmatched: 11. Germline CDR1 SGHVS, CDR2 FQNEAQ. The CDR3 contains 16 residues.

The gene calls are TRBV19 and TRBJ1-5; 11 nucleotides line up with TRBD1. The CDR3 is 15 residues long. Germline V CDR1 and CDR2: LNHDA, SQIVND (reference sequence). Unmatched junction bases numbered 6, after V lost 5 bases and J lost 6 bases. The CDR3 nucleotides read TGTGCCAGTAGTGTGGACAGGGGGCGAGTTCAGCCCCAGCATTTT. This translates into CASSVDRGRVQPQHF.

In this sample, this clone turned up a few times. The rearrangement uses TRBV7-8 and TRBJ1-5, with a weak D call TRBD1 (6 bases). The germline gives CDR1 SGHVS, CDR2 FQNEAQ. CDR3 length: 14 residues. The V and J ends lost 5 bases and 5 bases respectively, with 13 bases between them. This CDR3 reads CASSLGQMDQPQHF. DNA for the CDR3: TGTGCCAGCAGCCTAGGACAGATGGATCAGCCCCAGCATTTT.

This clone was picked up one time. The V call is TRBV18, the J call TRBJ2-1; a weak D match, TRBD2 (6 bases). Germline V lookup: CDR1 KGHSH, CDR2 LQKENI. This CDR3 has 16 amino acids. V was pared by 1 base and J by 8 bases, with 18 bases between. CDR3 loop: CASSPLAPGVGDEQFF. The CDR3 DNA sequence: TGTGCCAGCTCACCACTGGCTCCGGGAGTAGGGGATGAGCAGTTCTTC.

The chain has TRBV2 and TRBJ1-2; 11 bases are shared with TRBD1. CDR1 is SNHLY, CDR2 FYNNEI, per germline. The CDR3 spans 14 residues. Trimming cost V 4 bases and J 2 bases; bases outside gene matches: 0. The CDR3 here is CASSGDRGNYGYTF. CDR3 DNA sequence: TGTGCCAGCAGTGGGGACAGGGGGAACTATGGCTACACCTTC.

The chain has TRBV30 and TRBJ2-1, with 9 bases that match TRBD1. V shed 5 bases, J shed 4 bases, and the junction held 3 bases outside the gene matches. CDR1 and CDR2 (germline): GTSNPN, SVGIG (reference sequence). The CDR3 has 13 residues. DNA for the CDR3: TGTGCCTGGGGGACAGGGACATACAATGAGCAGTTCTTC. Encoded protein: CAWGTGTYNEQFF.

This clone was seen a single time. V is TRBV7-3 and J is TRBJ2-2; 8 nucleotides line up with TRBD2. CDR1 and CDR2 from the germline V gene are SGHTA and FQGTGA. Unmatched junction bases numbered 8, after V lost 1 base and J lost 1 base. The CDR3 runs 18 residues. The CDR3 DNA sequence: TGTGCCAGCAGCTTAATACGCCCAGCGGGGGTGAACACCGGGGAGCTGTTTTTT. This translates into CASSLIRPAGVNTGELFF.

V gene TRBV4-2 combines with J gene TRBJ2-5; no firm D call. The CDR3 loop spans 14 amino acids. V lost 0 bases and J 2 bases, leaving 7 bases between the germline ends. The germline V gene has CDR1 LGHNA and CDR2 YNFKEQ. This chain's CDR3 is CASSQDPRQETQYF. The CDR3 nucleotides are TGTGCCAGCAGCCAAGATCCCCGGCAAGAGACCCAGTACTTC.